The rows below give T cell receptor beta chains drawn from one sample of a study of CDR3 diversity in severe acne. TCRdb re-called the PCR reads with MiXCR, one entry per CDR3 protein. This table has 65,000 to 95,000 distinct CDR3 sequences, around 49% appearing once. Material: blood. These receptor sequences come from a male donor in good health, without acne. The CDR3 runs from the conserved cysteine through the conserved F or W.

v_call cdr3_aa
TRBV25-1 CASTGLMGTEAFF
TRBV27 CASSLTGGLNQPQHF
TRBV30 CAWSVGKNTEAFF
TRBV7-2 CASSPGGGIGTDTQYF
TRBV4-1 CASSHGTGGSGNYGYTF
TRBV29-1 CSVGKDRAGNTIYF
TRBV29-1 CSVDGRAENEQFF
TRBV20-1 CSAPRDSTDTQYF
TRBV9 CASSVDTQYF
TRBV5-5 CASTSTGTSGRTEQFF
TRBV10-3 CAISESKGAGATEAFF
TRBV20-1 CSARDGSSSTMSPQFF
TRBV24-1 CATSDPPGQGKETQYF
TRBV7-3 CASSPGQGIYGYTF
TRBV5-1 CASKGTSNGYTF
TRBV10-3 CAISESGLAYSNQPQHF
TRBV29-1 CSVEDDWTGEVSGYTF
TRBV4-1 CASTGQGGSGYTF
TRBV2 CASSDGQTNEKLFF
TRBV4-1 CASSQEDWGSYNSPLHF
TRBV6-5 CASRSGTQIYEQYF
TRBV5-1 CASSLAPDLYGYTF
TRBV5-1 CASRPMTGFRQPQHF
TRBV20-1 CSARDPAGGPYNEQFF
TRBV7-2 CASSSGQRDGYTF
TRBV20-1 CSATEGDQPQHF
TRBV24-1 CATTGVTDTQYF
TRBV2 CAGRRAGDTEAFF
TRBV7-2 CASSMDWRYEQYF
TRBV5-1 CASSLGSAEEQYF
TRBV7-3 CASSSPGLADYYNEQFF
TRBV25-1 CASTVSWGSGGGNEQFF
TRBV7-9 CASSFNQHDPLHF
TRBV7-8 CASSLGLGGTEAFF
TRBV29-1 CSVLPRGQGGEEAFF
TRBV9 CASSVGGAGVYEQYF
TRBV25-1 CASSEYMVGRLCSGNTIYF
TRBV3-1 CASSQEDRLGEQYF
TRBV24-1 CAAGFSGANVLTF
TRBV15 CATSRGQGEEKLFF
TRBV2 CASSHRLAGGSTGELFF